The rows below give T cell receptor beta chains drawn from one sample of a study of blood T cell repertoires in COVID-19. Sequencing used immunoSEQ multiplex PCR; TCRdb keeps in-frame clones, though not all of them. The sample comprises roughly 250,000 clones, around 89% of which are singletons, and 8.8% rests with the top ten. Sequenced input: PBMCs or T cells enriched from blood (not recorded which). These receptors all come from a man aged 35-49 years who had recovered from COVID-19. Each CDR3 is given with its conserved first and last residue. The order of the fields is CDR3 protein, CDR3 DNA, V gene, clone size, D gene, J gene. The D gene is left open where the match is weak. A clone size is listed for some rows: how often the clone was seen (once, few, many), or a class if it is expanded.

CASSLDVGSGDRNEQFF TGTGCCAGCAGCTTAGATGTAGGGTCAGGGGATAGGAATGAGCAGTTCTTC TRBV7-9 . . TRBJ2-1
CASSQPLLGGETQYF TGTGCCAGCAGCCAACCCCTTTTGGGGGGTGAGACCCAGTACTTC TRBV7-8 once . TRBJ2-5
CASRKGHDRGRLTF TGTGCCAGCAGGAAGGGGCACGACAGGGGGCGCTTGACCTTC TRBV28 . TRBD1 TRBJ1-2
CASSLISDSNSPLHF TGTGCCAGCAGCTTAATCTCGGACAGTAATTCACCCCTCCACTTT TRBV7-8 . . TRBJ1-6
CSASTLPSPLHF TGCAGTGCTAGTACTCTTCCTTCACCCCTCCACTTT TRBV20-1 . . TRBJ1-6
CASSTWTGQDEQYF TGTGCCAGCAGCACCTGGACAGGTCAAGACGAGCAGTACTTC TRBV11-3 few TRBD1 TRBJ2-7
CASSFGGDNSPLHF TGTGCCAGCAGTTTTGGAGGGGATAATTCACCCCTCCACTTT TRBV6-6 once . TRBJ1-6
CASSLNPGQTYEQYF TGTGCCAGCAGCTTAAACCCGGGACAGACCTACGAGCAGTACTTC TRBV5-8 once TRBD1 TRBJ2-7
CSASAQGSPLHF TGCAGTGCTAGTGCCCAGGGTTCACCCCTCCACTTT TRBV20-1 . . TRBJ1-6
CASSLTGRMETQYF TGTGCCAGCAGTTTAACCGGCAGGATGGAGACCCAGTACTTC TRBV28 few . TRBJ2-5
CASSLGTGANQPQHF TGTGCCAGCAGCTTAGGAACAGGGGCTAATCAGCCCCAGCATTTT TRBV7-8 . TRBD1 TRBJ1-5
CASSLAVGGGDTQYF TGTGCCAGCAGCTTGGCGGTGGGTGGGGGGGATACGCAGTATTTT TRBV5-4 . . TRBJ2-3
CASSDRGAYNEQFF TGTGCCAGCAGCGACAGGGGTGCCTACAATGAGCAGTTCTTC TRBV9 . TRBD1 TRBJ2-1
CASSSQRGGASYEQYF TGTGCCAGTAGTTCCCAGCGGGGAGGGGCTTCCTACGAGCAGTACTTC TRBV19 . TRBD2 TRBJ2-7
CASSYIGTDYGYTF TGCGCCAGCAGCTACATAGGGACAGACTATGGCTACACCTTC TRBV5-1 . TRBD1 TRBJ1-2
CASAGEGREVIGTQYF TGTGCCAGCGCTGGGGAGGGACGAGAAGTGATCGGTACGCAGTATTTT TRBV5-4 . TRBD2 TRBJ2-3
CASSLDGREKLFF TGTGCCAGCAGCTTAGATGGGCGTGAAAAACTGTTTTTT TRBV7-2 . . TRBJ1-4
CASSSSPGQGTGELFF TGTGCCAGCAGCTCTTCTCCGGGACAGGGCACCGGGGAGCTGTTTTTT TRBV7-3 . TRBD1 TRBJ2-2
CASSPTTGFDEKLFF TGTGCCAGCAGCCCCACGACAGGGTTCGATGAAAAACTGTTTTTT TRBV7-9 . TRBD1 TRBJ1-4
CAISDPSFGERYTF TGTGCCATCAGTGATCCCTCTTTTGGGGAGCGCTACACCTTC TRBV10-3 . . TRBJ1-2
CASSGNSYEQYF TGCGCCAGCAGCGGTAACAGCTACGAGCAGTACTTC TRBV5-1 . . TRBJ2-7
CASSPLGAANGANTEAFF TGTGCCAGCTCACCATTAGGGGCTGCGAATGGGGCGAACACTGAAGCTTTCTTT TRBV18 . . TRBJ1-1
CASSIGPTTRNTGELFF TGTGCCAGCAGCATCGGACCGACTACTCGGAACACCGGGGAGCTGTTTTTT TRBV5-5 . . TRBJ2-2
CASRYPRTGDNSPLHF TGTGCCAGTAGATACCCAAGGACAGGGGACAATTCACCCCTCCACTTT TRBV19 . TRBD1 TRBJ1-6
CASSLDGGVSPLHF TGCGCCAGCAGCTTGGATGGGGGGGTATCACCCCTCCACTTT TRBV5-1 few . TRBJ1-6
CASSQGGGGASNEQFF TGTGCCAGCAGCCAAGGGGGCGGAGGGGCCTCCAATGAGCAGTTCTTC TRBV3-1/TRBV3-2 . . TRBJ2-1
CASSFLSGSGETQYF TGTGCCAGCAGCTTCCTTAGCGGGAGTGGAGAGACCCAGTACTTC TRBV7-9 . TRBD2 TRBJ2-5
CASSPVVGQNTGELFF TGCGCCAGCAGCCCCGTCGTGGGGCAGAACACCGGGGAGCTGTTTTTT TRBV5-1 . . TRBJ2-2
CASSVSIQSSGNTIYF TGTGCCAGCAGCGTCAGTATTCAAAGCTCTGGAAACACCATATATTTT TRBV9 . . TRBJ1-3
CASSQAGGVWETQYF TGTGCCAGCAGCCAAGCGGGCGGGGTCTGGGAGACCCAGTACTTC TRBV3-1/TRBV3-2 . . TRBJ2-5
CASILLPGSGANVLTF TGCGCCAGCATCCTATTACCCGGCTCTGGGGCCAACGTCCTGACTTTC TRBV5-1 . . TRBJ2-6
CASSVGTSGTLQETQYF TGTGCCAGCAGCGTCGGGACTAGCGGCACTCTTCAAGAGACCCAGTACTTC TRBV7-9 . TRBD2 TRBJ2-5
CASSATLQGSSNKKYF TGTGCCAGCAGCGCAACCCTACAGGGCTCGTCGAACAAGAAGTACTTC TRBV9 . . TRBJ2-4
CASLPGGASYNEQFF TGTGCCAGCCTGCCGGGGGGTGCATCCTACAATGAGCAGTTCTTC TRBV18 . TRBD2 TRBJ2-1
CASSEPGDVSYEQYF TGTGCCAGCAGTGAACCGGGGGATGTCTCCTACGAGCAGTACTTC TRBV6-1 . . TRBJ2-7
CASSQASSGFQETQYF TGCGCCAGCAGCCAAGCCAGCTCAGGGTTCCAAGAGACCCAGTACTTC TRBV4-3 . . TRBJ2-5
CASSTIGQGLKNIQYF TGTGCCAGCAGCACCATAGGACAGGGACTAAAAAACATTCAGTACTTC TRBV21-1 . . TRBJ2-4
CASSLNTDTQYF TGTGCCAGCAGTCTAAACACAGATACGCAGTATTTT TRBV28 . . TRBJ2-3
CASSQLQGSETQYF TGTGCCAGCAGCCAACTTCAGGGGAGCGAGACCCAGTACTTC TRBV3-1/TRBV3-2 . . TRBJ2-5
CASRITTDYYGYTF TGTGCCAGCAGGATTACGACGGACTACTATGGCTACACCTTC TRBV6-5 . . TRBJ1-2